A selection of T cell receptor beta chains follows, all from one sample in a study of response to subunit inactivated influenza vaccine. Each CDR3 protein is one row after TCRdb ran MiXCR on the RT-PCR reads. This table holds 560,000 or so distinct CDR3 sequences, 6.5% to 8% found once. Sequenced here: PBMCs from blood, sampled around 25 months after vaccination. The receptor source for this set is a man aged 50-75 years who received an inactivated influenza vaccine. Both conserved end residues are part of each CDR3. The order of the fields is V gene, clone size, J gene, D gene, CDR3 protein, CDR3 DNA. D genes are given only for firm matches. Size values are once, few and many counts, or a class for expanded clones, and some rows have none.

>TRBV14|many|TRBJ2-4|NA
CASSQDSKNIQYF
TGTGCCAGCAGCCAGGACAGCAAAAACATTCAGTACTTC
>TRBV20-1|NA|TRBJ1-2|NA
CSAISYNYGYTF
TGCAGTGCTATTAGCTATAACTATGGCTACACCTTC
>TRBV11-2|NA|TRBJ1-3|NA
CASSSSPRRISGNTIYF
TGTGCCAGCAGCTCCAGCCCCCGGCGGATCTCTGGAAACACCATATATTTT
>TRBV7-2|NA|TRBJ2-7|TRBD1
CASSLVRTGVQYF
TGTGCCAGCAGCTTAGTTCGGACAGGGGTCCAGTACTTC
>TRBV11-2|few|TRBJ2-7|TRBD1
CASSFGTGSHEQYF
TGTGCCAGCAGCTTTGGGACAGGGTCCCACGAGCAGTACTTC
>TRBV4-1|many|TRBJ1-1|NA
CASSQGRDGNTEAFF
TGCGCCAGCAGCCAAGGGCGGGACGGGAACACTGAAGCTTTCTTT
>TRBV20-1|many|TRBJ2-1|NA
CSARTGSSYNEQFF
TGCAGTGCTAGAACAGGGAGCTCCTACAATGAGCAGTTCTTC
>TRBV27|many|TRBJ1-6|NA
CASMESYNSPLHF
TGTGCCAGCATGGAATCCTATAATTCACCCCTCCACTTT
>TRBV2|few|TRBJ2-7|NA
CASGTTGGLSEQYF
TGTGCCAGCGGGACGACAGGCGGGCTAAGCGAGCAGTACTTC
>TRBV10-3|many|TRBJ2-3|NA
CAISQETDTQYF
TGTGCCATCAGCCAAGAAACAGATACGCAGTATTTT
>TRBV14|NA|TRBJ1-6|NA
CASSQDMVTLHF
TGTGCCAGCAGCCAAGATATGGTAACCCTCCACTTT
>TRBV20-1|few|TRBJ2-1|NA
CSASRPMGSYNEQFF
TGCAGTGCTAGTCGCCCAATGGGCTCCTACAATGAGCAGTTCTTC
>TRBV6-2/TRBV6-3|many|TRBJ2-7|NA
CASSYFQGYEQYF
TGTGCCAGCAGTTACTTTCAGGGGTACGAGCAGTACTTC
>TRBV20-1|many|TRBJ2-2|NA
CSANKNTGELFF
TGCAGTGCTAACAAGAACACCGGGGAGCTGTTTTTT
>TRBV7-9|few|TRBJ1-6|NA
CASSLGSGTNSPLHF
TGTGCCAGCAGCTTAGGGTCCGGGACTAATTCACCCCTCCACTTT
>TRBV6-1|few|TRBJ1-6|TRBD1
CASRELTGPYNSPLHF
TGTGCCAGCCGGGAGTTGACAGGGCCCTATAATTCACCCCTCCACTTT
>TRBV12-3/TRBV12-4|many|TRBJ2-2|NA
CASSLAATGELFF
TGTGCCAGCAGTTTGGCAGCCACCGGGGAGCTGTTTTTT
>TRBV18|many|TRBJ1-1|NA
CASSPAGLSMNTEAFF
TGTGCCAGCTCTCCGGCGGGGCTGAGCATGAACACTGAAGCTTTCTTT
>TRBV28|NA|TRBJ2-1|TRBD2
CASGGEPGRNEQFF
TGTGCCAGCGGGGGGGAACCTGGAAGGAATGAGCAGTTCTTC
>TRBV20-1|NA|TRBJ1-4|TRBD1
CSAARGPTNEKLFF
TGCAGTGCTGCCAGGGGGCCCACTAATGAAAAACTGTTTTTT
>TRBV12-3/TRBV12-4|few|TRBJ2-7|NA
CASSPGATYEQYF
TGTGCCAGTTCCCCGGGGGCGACCTACGAGCAGTACTTC
>TRBV30|many|TRBJ2-1|TRBD2
CAWRSPGLAYYNEQFF
TGTGCCTGGAGAAGTCCGGGACTAGCTTATTACAATGAGCAGTTCTTC
>TRBV2|many|TRBJ2-3|NA
CASNAGQRDTDTQYF
TGTGCCAGCAATGCGGGACAGAGGGACACAGATACGCAGTATTTT
>TRBV20-1|NA|TRBJ2-7|TRBD1
CSVGQGANEQYF
TGCAGTGTGGGACAGGGGGCGAACGAGCAGTACTTC
>TRBV30|few|TRBJ1-6|NA
CAWSVPGTNSPLHF
TGTGCCTGGAGTGTACCGGGGACCAATTCACCCCTCCACTTT
>TRBV9|few|TRBJ1-4|NA
CASSVEATNEKLFF
TGTGCCAGCAGCGTGGAAGCAACTAATGAAAAACTGTTTTTT
>TRBV29-1|NA|TRBJ1-2|NA
CSVRNQGGYGYTF
TGCAGCGTCCGCAACCAGGGAGGCTATGGCTACACCTTC
>TRBV28|few|TRBJ2-7|TRBD1
CASKGTGYYEQYF
TGTGCCAGCAAGGGGACAGGCTACTACGAGCAGTACTTC
>TRBV29-1|NA|TRBJ2-7|NA
CSVVLTLRGYEQYF
TGCAGCGTTGTGCTTACATTACGTGGTTACGAGCAGTACTTC
>TRBV3-1|NA|TRBJ2-5|TRBD1
CASSQPITGGAKTQYF
TGTGCCAGCAGCCAACCTATAACAGGGGGCGCGAAGACCCAGTACTTC
>TRBV5-5|many|TRBJ2-3|TRBD2
CASSLETSGSQRYF
TGTGCCAGCAGCTTGGAGACTAGCGGGAGCCAGAGGTATTTT
>TRBV11-2|few|TRBJ2-1|NA
CASSLNLRGNEQFF
TGTGCCAGCAGCTTAAACCTACGGGGAAATGAGCAGTTCTTC
>TRBV10-2|NA|TRBJ2-3|NA
CASSREGGKLEAQYF
TGCGCCAGCTCCAGGGAGGGGGGTAAACTGGAGGCGCAGTATTTT
>TRBV7-9|many|TRBJ2-7|NA
CASSLGTVTYEQYF
TGTGCCAGCAGCTTAGGGACGGTTACCTACGAGCAGTACTTC
>TRBV4-1|many|TRBJ2-3|TRBD1
CASSQLTGGADTQYF
TGCGCCAGCAGCCAACTGACAGGGGGTGCAGATACGCAGTATTTT
>TRBV12-3/TRBV12-4|many|TRBJ1-6|TRBD1
CASRQGTDNSPLHF
TGTGCCAGCAGACAGGGGACTGATAATTCACCCCTCCACTTT
>TRBV6-1|NA|TRBJ2-1|TRBD2
CASSALGGGSRNEQFF
TGTGCCAGCAGTGCTCTCGGCGGGGGAAGTAGAAATGAGCAGTTCTTC
>TRBV12-3/TRBV12-4|many|TRBJ2-5|NA
CASSFLETQYF
TGTGCCAGCAGCTTTCTGGAGACCCAGTACTTC
>TRBV5-8|NA|TRBJ2-1|NA
CASSPLFYNEQFF
TGTGCCAGCAGCCCCCTGTTTTACAATGAGCAGTTCTTC
>TRBV7-2|NA|TRBJ2-2|TRBD2
CASRSAGAGELFF
TGTGCCAGCAGATCAGCGGGAGCTGGGGAGCTGTTTTTT
>TRBV6-6|few|TRBJ2-7|NA
CASSSTASYEQYF
TGTGCCAGCAGTTCGACAGCCTCCTACGAGCAGTACTTC
>TRBV18|few|TRBJ2-7|TRBD1
CASSPGQVDREQYF
TGTGCCAGCTCACCCGGACAGGTGGATAGGGAGCAGTACTTC
>TRBV4-1|NA|TRBJ1-5|NA
CASSQDFVQPQHF
TGCGCCAGCAGCCAAGATTTCGTTCAGCCCCAGCATTTT
>TRBV3-1|many|TRBJ1-6|TRBD1
CASSQVTGVRNSPLHF
TGTGCCAGCAGCCAGGTAACAGGGGTGAGGAATTCACCCCTCCACTTT
>TRBV4-2|many|TRBJ2-1|NA
CASSWRVNYNEQFF
TGTGCCAGCAGCTGGAGGGTTAACTACAATGAGCAGTTCTTC
>TRBV5-5|NA|TRBJ2-2|NA
CASGPGPATGELFF
TGTGCCAGCGGCCCGGGGCCAGCCACCGGGGAGCTGTTTTTT
>TRBV28|few|TRBJ2-2|NA
CASSSLGNTGELFF
TGTGCCAGCAGTTCTCTAGGGAACACCGGGGAGCTGTTTTTT
>TRBV11-2|few|TRBJ1-4|NA
CASSLEGAAVSNEKLFF
TGTGCCAGCAGCTTAGAGGGGGCCGCGGTGTCTAATGAAAAACTGTTTTTT
>TRBV7-9|NA|TRBJ2-1|TRBD1
CASSWDRDEQFF
TGTGCCAGCAGCTGGGACAGAGACGAGCAGTTCTTC
>TRBV7-2|few|TRBJ2-1|TRBD2
CASSLPSGSRNEQFF
TGTGCCAGCAGCTTACCTAGCGGGAGTAGGAATGAGCAGTTCTTC
>TRBV29-1|NA|TRBJ2-2|NA
CSAEGWGANTGELFF
TGCAGCGCGGAGGGGTGGGGCGCGAACACCGGGGAGCTGTTTTTT